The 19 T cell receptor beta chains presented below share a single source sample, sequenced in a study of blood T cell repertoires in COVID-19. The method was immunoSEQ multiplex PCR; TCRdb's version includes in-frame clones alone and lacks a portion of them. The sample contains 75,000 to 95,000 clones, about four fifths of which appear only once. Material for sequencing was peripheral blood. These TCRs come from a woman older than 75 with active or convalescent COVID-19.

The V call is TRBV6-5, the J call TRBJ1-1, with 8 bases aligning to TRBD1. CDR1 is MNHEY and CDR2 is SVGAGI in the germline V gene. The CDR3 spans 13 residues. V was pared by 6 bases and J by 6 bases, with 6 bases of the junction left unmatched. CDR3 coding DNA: TGTGCCAGCAGATTACAGGGGGAGTCTGAAGCTTTCTTT. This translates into CASRLQGESEAFF.

In DNA, the CDR3 is TGTGCCAGCAGTTACTACAGGGCTAGCACAGATACGCAGTATTTT. Encoded protein: CASSYYRASTDTQYF. The chain links TRBV6-6 to TRBJ2-3; tentative D call: TRBD1 (6 bases). V lost 1 base and J 0 bases, leaving 8 bases between the germline ends. Germline CDR1 MNHNY, CDR2 SVGAGI (reference sequence). The CDR3 has 15 residues.

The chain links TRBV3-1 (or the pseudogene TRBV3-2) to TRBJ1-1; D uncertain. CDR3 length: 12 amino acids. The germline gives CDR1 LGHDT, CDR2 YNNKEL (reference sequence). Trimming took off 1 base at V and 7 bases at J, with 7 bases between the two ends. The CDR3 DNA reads TGTGCCAGCAGCCAAGCTTCGGTTGAAGCTTTCTTT. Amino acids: CASSQASVEAFF.

The CDR3 sequence: CASSQEGGRLLYEQYF. The CDR3 DNA reads as TGTGCCAGCAGCCAAGAGGGAGGGAGACTTCTCTACGAGCAGTACTTC. This chain joins TRBV3-1 (or the pseudogene TRBV3-2) and TRBJ2-7; TRBD2 matches at 7 bases. Per the germline V gene, CDR1 is LGHDT and CDR2 is YNNKEL (reference sequence). Trimming cost V 0 bases and J 3 bases; bases outside gene matches: 8. The CDR3 consists of 16 residues.

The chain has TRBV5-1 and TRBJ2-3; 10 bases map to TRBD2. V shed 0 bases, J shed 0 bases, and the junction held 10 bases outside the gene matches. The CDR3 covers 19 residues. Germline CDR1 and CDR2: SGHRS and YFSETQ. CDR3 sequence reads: CASSLEFGLAGASTDTQYF. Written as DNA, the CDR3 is TGCGCCAGCAGCTTGGAGTTCGGGCTAGCGGGGGCTAGCACAGATACGCAGTATTTT.

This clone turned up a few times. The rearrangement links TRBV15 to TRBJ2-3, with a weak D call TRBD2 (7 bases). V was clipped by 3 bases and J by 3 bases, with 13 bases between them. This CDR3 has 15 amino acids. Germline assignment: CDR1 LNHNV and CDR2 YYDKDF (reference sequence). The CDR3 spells CATSSYGGRTDTQYF. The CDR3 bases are TGTGCCACCAGCAGTTACGGGGGGCGGACAGATACGCAGTATTTT.

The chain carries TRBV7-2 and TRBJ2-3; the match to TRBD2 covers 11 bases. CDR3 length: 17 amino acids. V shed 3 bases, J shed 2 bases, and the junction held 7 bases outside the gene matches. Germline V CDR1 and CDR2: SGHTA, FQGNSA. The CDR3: CASSFTGTSGYTDTQYF. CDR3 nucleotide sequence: TGTGCCAGCAGCTTCACCGGGACTAGCGGTTACACAGATACGCAGTATTTT.

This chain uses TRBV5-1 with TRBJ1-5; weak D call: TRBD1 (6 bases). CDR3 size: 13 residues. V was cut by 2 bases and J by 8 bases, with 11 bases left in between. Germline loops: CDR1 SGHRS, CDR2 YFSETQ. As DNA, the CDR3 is TGCGCCAGCAGCTTTACAGGGAGTGAGCCCCAGCATTTT. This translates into CASSFTGSEPQHF.

This CDR3 reads CASSFLAGVSSYEQYF. The CDR3 DNA reads TGTGCCAGCAGCTTTTTAGCGGGGGTGAGCTCCTACGAGCAGTACTTC. This sequence joins TRBV5-4 and TRBJ2-7, with 9 bases that match TRBD2. Germline-derived CDR1 and CDR2 are SGHNT and YYREEE (reference sequence). V was clipped by 2 bases and J by 0 bases; unmatched bases: 6. There are 16 residues in the CDR3. The full variable domain, with the rest looked up from reference TRBV5-4 and TRBJ2-7, is ETGVTQSPTHLIKTRGQQVTLRCSSQSGHNTVSWYQQALGQGPQFIFQYYREEENGRGNFPPRFSGLQFPNYSSELNVNALELDDSALYLCASSFLAGVSSYEQYFGPGTRLTVT.

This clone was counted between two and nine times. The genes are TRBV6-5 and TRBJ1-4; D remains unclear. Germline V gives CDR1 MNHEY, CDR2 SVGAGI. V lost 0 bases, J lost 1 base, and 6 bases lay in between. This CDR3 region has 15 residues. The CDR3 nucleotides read TGTGCCAGCAGTTACTCGGGCAGAACTAATGAAAAACTGTTTTTT. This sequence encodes CASSYSGRTNEKLFF.

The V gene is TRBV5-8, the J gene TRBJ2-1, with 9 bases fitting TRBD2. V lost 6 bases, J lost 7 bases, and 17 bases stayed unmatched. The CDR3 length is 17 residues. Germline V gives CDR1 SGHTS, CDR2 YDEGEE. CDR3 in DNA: TGTGCCAGCATAACGAGAAGGGCGGGAGGGCCTCGGAATGAGCAGTTCTTC. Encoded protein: CASITRRAGGPRNEQFF.

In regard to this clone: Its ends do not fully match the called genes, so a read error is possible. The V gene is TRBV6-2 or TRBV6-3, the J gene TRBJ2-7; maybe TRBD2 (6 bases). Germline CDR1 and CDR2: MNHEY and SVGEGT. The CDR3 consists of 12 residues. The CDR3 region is CASSYPDYEQYF. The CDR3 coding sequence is TGTGCCAGCAGTTACCCGGACTACGAGCAGTACTTT.

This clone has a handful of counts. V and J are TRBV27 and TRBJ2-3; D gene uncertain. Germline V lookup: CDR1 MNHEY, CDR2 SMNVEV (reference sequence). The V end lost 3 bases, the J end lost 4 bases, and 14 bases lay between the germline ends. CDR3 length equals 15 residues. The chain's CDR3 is CASSFLSSAADTQYF. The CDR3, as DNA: TGTGCCAGCAGTTTTTTATCGAGTGCGGCAGATACGCAGTATTTT.

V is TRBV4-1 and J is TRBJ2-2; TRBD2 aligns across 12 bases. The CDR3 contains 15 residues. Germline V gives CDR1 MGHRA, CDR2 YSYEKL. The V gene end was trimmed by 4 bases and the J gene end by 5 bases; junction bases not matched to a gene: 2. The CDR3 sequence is CASSRTSGETGELFF. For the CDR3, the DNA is TGCGCCAGCAGCCGGACTAGCGGGGAAACCGGGGAGCTGTTTTTT.

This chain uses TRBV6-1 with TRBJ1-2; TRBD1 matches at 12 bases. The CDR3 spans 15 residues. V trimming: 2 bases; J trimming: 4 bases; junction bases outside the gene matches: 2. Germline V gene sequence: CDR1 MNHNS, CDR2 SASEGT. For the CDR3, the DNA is TGTGCCAGCAGTGAAAGGGACAGGGGGCTCTATGGCTACACCTTC. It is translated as CASSERDRGLYGYTF.

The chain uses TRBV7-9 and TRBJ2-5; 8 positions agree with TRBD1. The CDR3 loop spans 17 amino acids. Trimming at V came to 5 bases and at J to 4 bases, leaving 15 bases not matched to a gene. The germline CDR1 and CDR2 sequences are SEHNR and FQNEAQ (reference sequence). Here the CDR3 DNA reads TGTGCCAGCAGCCGGACAGGGAGCGCCGCGCGGGGAGAGACCCAGTACTTC. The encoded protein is CASSRTGSAARGETQYF.

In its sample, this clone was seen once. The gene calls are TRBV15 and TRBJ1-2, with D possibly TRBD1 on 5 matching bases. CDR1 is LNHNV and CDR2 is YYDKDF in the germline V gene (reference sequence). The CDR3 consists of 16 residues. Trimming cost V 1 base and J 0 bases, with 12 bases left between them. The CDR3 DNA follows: TGTGCCACCAGCAGAGGTACAGCGACAGCTAACTATGGCTACACCTTC. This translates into CATSRGTATANYGYTF.

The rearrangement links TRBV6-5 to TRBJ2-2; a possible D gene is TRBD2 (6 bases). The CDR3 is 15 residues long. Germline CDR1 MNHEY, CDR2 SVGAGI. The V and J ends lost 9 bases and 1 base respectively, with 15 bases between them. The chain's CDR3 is CASRGTGQNTGELFF. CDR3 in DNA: TGTGCCAGTCGGGGGACCGGACAGAACACCGGGGAGCTGTTTTTT.

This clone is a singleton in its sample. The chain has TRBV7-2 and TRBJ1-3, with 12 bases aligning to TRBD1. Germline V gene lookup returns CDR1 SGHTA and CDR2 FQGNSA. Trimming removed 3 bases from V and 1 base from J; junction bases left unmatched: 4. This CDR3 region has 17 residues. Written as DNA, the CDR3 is TGTGCCAGCAGCTTCGGGACAGGGGGCGCGTCTGGAAACACCATATATTTT. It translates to CASSFGTGGASGNTIYF.